The rows below give T cell receptor beta chains drawn from one sample of a study of T-cell memory formation after mild COVID-19. In TCRdb, the 5' RACE reads were re-called with MiXCR into one record per CDR3 protein. The sample has about 560,000 distinct CDR3 sequences; 17% are singletons. Sequenced: PBMCs or a T cell subset sorted from them (not recorded which). The receptors derive from an adult woman who had mild COVID-19 (a few samples of this study predate the infection). Cell type and time point are not known. CDR3s include the opening cysteine and the closing phenylalanine or tryptophan. A D gene is named only where the DNA matches it firmly. Clone size is given for some rows only: seen once, a few or many times, or a class if the clone is expanded.

d_gene: TRBD2; v_gene: TRBV20-1; j_gene: TRBJ2-7; abundance: .; CDR3aa: CSARELAGAYSYEQYF; CDR3nt: TGCAGTGCTAGAGAGTTAGCGGGGGCCTATTCCTACGAGCAGTACTTC
d_gene: TRBD2; v_gene: TRBV12-3/TRBV12-4; j_gene: TRBJ2-7; abundance: few; CDR3aa: CASSLAASGSSYEQYF; CDR3nt: TGTGCCAGCAGTTTAGCGGCTAGCGGGAGTTCCTACGAGCAGTACTTC
d_gene: .; v_gene: TRBV10-3; j_gene: TRBJ2-3; abundance: .; CDR3aa: CAIGNTDTQYF; CDR3nt: TGTGCCATCGGGAATACAGATACGCAGTATTTT
d_gene: .; v_gene: TRBV7-9; j_gene: TRBJ2-5; abundance: .; CDR3aa: CASSLDGQGETQYF; CDR3nt: TGTGCCAGCAGCTTAGATGGTCAGGGGGAGACCCAGTACTTC
d_gene: TRBD1; v_gene: TRBV6-5; j_gene: TRBJ2-1; abundance: few; CDR3aa: CASSRRDRGFNEQFF; CDR3nt: TGTGCCAGCAGTCGCCGGGACAGGGGGTTCAATGAGCAGTTCTTC
d_gene: TRBD2; v_gene: TRBV12-3/TRBV12-4; j_gene: TRBJ2-1; abundance: many; CDR3aa: CASSTGTSGHNEQFF; CDR3nt: TGTGCCAGCAGCACTGGGACTAGCGGACACAATGAGCAGTTCTTC
d_gene: TRBD2; v_gene: TRBV9; j_gene: TRBJ2-3; abundance: .; CDR3aa: CARILLVAGGKSTDTQYF; CDR3nt: TGTGCCAGGATTCTTCTAGTAGCGGGAGGGAAAAGTACAGATACGCAGTATTTT
d_gene: TRBD2; v_gene: TRBV4-3; j_gene: TRBJ2-7; abundance: .; CDR3aa: CASSQVFEAGDYEQYF; CDR3nt: TGCGCCAGCAGCCAAGTTTTTGAAGCGGGAGACTACGAGCAGTACTTC
d_gene: .; v_gene: TRBV4-1; j_gene: TRBJ2-7; abundance: few; CDR3aa: CASSQEAFRGARYEQYF; CDR3nt: TGCGCCAGCAGCCAAGAGGCCTTCCGGGGGGCGCGCTACGAGCAGTACTTC
d_gene: .; v_gene: TRBV6-5; j_gene: TRBJ2-7; abundance: .; CDR3aa: CASSYDQASSYEQYF; CDR3nt: TGTGCCAGCAGTTACGACCAAGCGAGCTCCTACGAGCAGTACTTC
d_gene: TRBD1; v_gene: TRBV24-1; j_gene: TRBJ1-2; abundance: once; CDR3aa: CATSRTGKEGYTF; CDR3nt: TGTGCCACCAGCAGGACAGGGAAAGAAGGCTACACCTTC
d_gene: TRBD2; v_gene: TRBV7-2; j_gene: TRBJ2-5; abundance: .; CDR3aa: CASSPLGTSGETQYF; CDR3nt: TGTGCCAGCAGCCCCTTAGGGACTAGCGGAGAGACCCAGTACTTC
d_gene: .; v_gene: TRBV30; j_gene: TRBJ2-7; abundance: .; CDR3aa: CAWSVKGPYEQYF; CDR3nt: TGTGCCTGGAGTGTAAAAGGGCCTTACGAGCAGTACTTC
d_gene: .; v_gene: TRBV7-2; j_gene: TRBJ2-7; abundance: many; CDR3aa: CASSLSGTSGEQYF; CDR3nt: TGTGCCAGCAGCTTAAGCGGGACAAGCGGCGAGCAGTACTTC
d_gene: TRBD2; v_gene: TRBV5-1; j_gene: TRBJ2-1; abundance: few; CDR3aa: CASSFTSGANNEQFF; CDR3nt: TGCGCCAGCAGCTTCACTAGCGGAGCCAACAATGAGCAGTTCTTC
d_gene: TRBD1; v_gene: TRBV4-2; j_gene: TRBJ2-1; abundance: .; CDR3aa: CASSQDTGTAYNEQFF; CDR3nt: TGTGCCAGCAGCCAAGACACCGGGACAGCCTACAATGAGCAGTTCTTC
d_gene: .; v_gene: TRBV10-3; j_gene: TRBJ2-7; abundance: .; CDR3aa: CAISPTVDSYEQYF; CDR3nt: TGTGCCATCAGCCCGACAGTGGACTCCTACGAGCAGTACTTC
d_gene: .; v_gene: TRBV5-1; j_gene: TRBJ1-2; abundance: once; CDR3aa: CASSLVEGTGYTF; CDR3nt: TGCGCCAGCAGCTTGGTCGAGGGGACAGGCTACACCTTC
d_gene: .; v_gene: TRBV20-1; j_gene: TRBJ1-1; abundance: once; CDR3aa: CSAPGRVNTEAFF; CDR3nt: TGCAGTGCTCCAGGGAGGGTGAACACTGAAGCTTTCTTT
d_gene: .; v_gene: TRBV6-6; j_gene: TRBJ1-2; abundance: .; CDR3aa: CASSTRGYGYTF; CDR3nt: TGTGCCAGCAGTACGCGAGGCTATGGCTACACCTTC
d_gene: TRBD2; v_gene: TRBV6-6; j_gene: TRBJ2-7; abundance: few; CDR3aa: CASSYLAGDEQYF; CDR3nt: TGTGCCAGCAGTTACTTAGCGGGGGACGAGCAGTACTTC
d_gene: TRBD2; v_gene: TRBV6-6; j_gene: TRBJ2-5; abundance: .; CDR3aa: CASSYFAGGDETQYF; CDR3nt: TGTGCCAGCAGTTACTTCGCGGGAGGGGATGAGACCCAGTACTTC
d_gene: .; v_gene: TRBV29-1; j_gene: TRBJ2-3; abundance: .; CDR3aa: CSVEDTSWFTDTQYF; CDR3nt: TGCAGCGTTGAAGATACTAGCTGGTTCACAGATACGCAGTATTTT
d_gene: TRBD1; v_gene: TRBV7-2; j_gene: TRBJ1-1; abundance: .; CDR3aa: CASSFTAGTGRTEAFF; CDR3nt: TGTGCCAGCAGCTTTACTGCCGGGACAGGGCGTACTGAAGCTTTCTTT
d_gene: TRBD2; v_gene: TRBV4-1; j_gene: TRBJ2-3; abundance: many; CDR3aa: CASSPGPRGGRGPDTQYF; CDR3nt: TGCGCCAGCAGCCCGGGCCCGCGGGGGGGCCGCGGGCCTGATACGCAGTATTTT
d_gene: .; v_gene: TRBV5-1; j_gene: TRBJ2-7; abundance: .; CDR3aa: CASSSGWTDYSYEQYF; CDR3nt: TGCGCCAGCAGCTCGGGCTGGACAGACTACTCCTACGAGCAGTACTTC
d_gene: .; v_gene: TRBV7-8; j_gene: TRBJ2-5; abundance: .; CDR3aa: CASSPKVAVFEETQYF; CDR3nt: TGTGCCAGCAGCCCTAAGGTAGCGGTGTTTGAAGAGACCCAGTACTTC
d_gene: .; v_gene: TRBV25-1; j_gene: TRBJ2-1; abundance: few; CDR3aa: CASVQGSYNEQFF; CDR3nt: TGTGCCAGTGTCCAGGGCTCCTACAATGAGCAGTTCTTC
d_gene: .; v_gene: TRBV7-2; j_gene: TRBJ2-2; abundance: few; CDR3aa: CASLDLTGELFF; CDR3nt: TGTGCCAGCCTCGACCTCACCGGGGAGCTGTTTTTT
d_gene: .; v_gene: TRBV2; j_gene: TRBJ2-5; abundance: few; CDR3aa: CASKRWGVPETQYF; CDR3nt: TGTGCCAGCAAGCGATGGGGGGTCCCAGAGACCCAGTACTTC